The 27 T cell receptor beta chains in this list originate from one sample, sequenced in a study of blood T cell repertoires in COVID-19. The data were produced by immunoSEQ multiplex PCR, yet TCRdb's version contains in-frame clones alone and is incomplete. The sample has 100,000 to 150,000 clones, roughly 79% seen once. Sequenced material: peripheral blood. These receptors all come from a man between 70 and 80 years old with acute or convalescent COVID-19.

The rearrangement joins TRBV4-2 to TRBJ1-1, with a weak D call TRBD1 (6 bases). V shed 3 bases and J shed 5 bases, with 25 bases lying between them. CDR1 and CDR2 from the germline V gene are LGHNA and YNFKEQ. The CDR3 consists of 18 residues. CDR3 sequence (DNA): TGTGCCAGCAGCCAGGACTCTGATACGTTACAGGGTGGGACTGAAGCTTTCTTT. Its translation is CASSQDSDTLQGGTEAFF.

The J gene is TRBJ1-3, the V gene TRBV6-6; D uncertain. CDR3 size: 13 residues. V gave up 8 bases and J gave up 3 bases, with 11 bases separating them. CDR1 is MNHNY and CDR2 is SVGAGI in the germline V gene (reference sequence). The CDR3 region is CASSVTVGNTIYF. CDR3 sequence (DNA): TGTGCCAGCTCCGTAACGGTTGGAAACACCATATATTTT.

J is TRBJ2-2 and V is TRBV9, with 8 bases aligning to TRBD1. The V gene end was trimmed by 3 bases and the J gene end by 3 bases; junction bases not matched to a gene: 7. This CDR3 comprises 16 residues. CDR1 and CDR2 (germline): SGDLS, YYNGEE. As DNA, the CDR3 is TGTGCCAGCAGCGCCGACAGGGGATGGTACACCGGGGAGCTGTTTTTT. The encoded protein is CASSADRGWYTGELFF.

V usage is TRBV19 and J usage is TRBJ1-2; 7 bases line up with TRBD1. The CDR3 length is 14 residues. Per the germline V gene, CDR1 is LNHDA and CDR2 is SQIVND (reference sequence). Trimming cost V 9 bases and J 1 base; bases outside gene matches: 8. The CDR3 sequence: CASLNAGGNYGYTF. The CDR3 region has the DNA TGTGCCAGCCTTAACGCAGGGGGTAACTATGGCTACACCTTC.

CDR3 nucleotides: TGTGCCAGTGGCCCCCCTTCGGACAGAATAGCTGAAGCTTTCTTT. It yields the protein CASGPPSDRIAEAFF. V usage is TRBV19 and J usage is TRBJ1-1, with D possibly TRBD1 on 6 matching bases. Germline values: CDR1 LNHDA, CDR2 SQIVND (reference sequence). Trimming removed 8 bases from V and 6 bases from J, with 22 bases in between. CDR3 length: 15 residues.

In nucleotides, the CDR3 is TGCGCCAGCAGCTTAGGACAGGCCTGGAGGACCGGGGAGCTGTTTTTT. Protein sequence: CASSLGQAWRTGELFF. The chain employs TRBV5-1 and TRBJ2-2; TRBD1 agrees at 7 bases. The CDR3 spans 16 residues. The V gene's germline CDR1 is SGHRS and CDR2 YFSETQ. V shed 2 bases and J 5 bases; nucleotides not matched to a gene: 9. Drawing the rest from reference TRBV5-1 and TRBJ2-2, the complete variable domain is KAGVTQTPRYLIKTRGQQVTLSCSPISGHRSVSWYQQTPGQGLQFLFEYFSETQRNKGNFPGRFSGRQFSNSRSEMNVSTLELGDSALYLCASSLGQAWRTGELFFGEGSRLTVL.

The CDR3 spells CASRPQADTQYF. The CDR3 region has the DNA TGTGCCAGCAGACCACAAGCAGATACGCAGTATTTT. The chain joins TRBV7-2 to TRBJ2-3; D remains ambiguous. Germline CDR1 and CDR2: SGHTA and FQGNSA. With 6 bases removed from V and 4 bases from J, the gap between germline ends came to 8 bases. CDR3 length equals 12 residues.

The V and J genes are TRBV29-1 and TRBJ1-3; D remains unclear. CDR1 and CDR2 (germline): SQVTM, ANQGSEA. Trimming pared 4 bases from V and 0 bases from J, leaving 4 bases between. The CDR3 length is 12 residues. The CDR3, as DNA: TGCAGCGTTGGACACTCTGGAAACACCATATATTTT. Its translation: CSVGHSGNTIYF.

This clone is a singleton in its sample. The rearrangement joins TRBV9 to TRBJ2-1; the match to TRBD2 covers 14 bases. V lost 3 bases to trimming and J lost 9 bases; unmatched junction nucleotides: 8. From germline, CDR1 is SGDLS and CDR2 YYNGEE. The CDR3 has 16 residues. CDR3 region: CASSAGLAGGWGEQFF. The CDR3 nucleotides are TGTGCCAGCAGCGCCGGACTAGCGGGGGGCTGGGGTGAGCAGTTCTTC. Complete variable domain (other parts from reference TRBV9 and TRBJ2-1): DSGVTQTPKHLITATGQRVTLRCSPRSGDLSVYWYQQSLDQGLQFLIQYYNGEERAKGNILERFSAQQFPDLHSELNLSSLELGDSALYFCASSAGLAGGWGEQFFGPGTRLTVL.

This chain connects TRBV9 to TRBJ1-2; the D gene is possibly TRBD1 (5 bases). From germline, CDR1 is SGDLS and CDR2 YYNGEE. V was shortened by 0 bases and J by 2 bases, with 14 bases between the two germline ends. The length of the CDR3 is 16 residues. This CDR3 reads CASSVALGGTNYGYTF. DNA of the CDR3: TGTGCCAGCAGCGTAGCTCTCGGAGGGACGAACTATGGCTACACCTTC.

CDR3 in amino acids: CASSPTGRRGNTIYF. CDR3 coding DNA: TGTGCCAGCTCACCCACAGGGAGACGGGGAAACACCATATATTTT. The rearrangement joins TRBV18 to TRBJ1-3; perhaps TRBD1 as D (6 bases). V lost 3 bases and J lost 4, with 13 bases in between. The CDR3 has 15 amino acids. Germline loops: CDR1 KGHSH, CDR2 LQKENI.

The V and J genes are TRBV12-3 or TRBV12-4 and TRBJ2-1; a weak D match, TRBD1 (6 bases). The length of the CDR3 is 12 residues. V lost 6 bases and J lost 13, with 16 bases in between. The CDR3 region has the DNA TGTGCCAGCAGACAACAGACAGGCCGACAGTTCTTC. Translating gives CASRQQTGRQFF.

The J gene is TRBJ2-1, the V gene TRBV6-4; 13 nucleotides line up with TRBD2. This CDR3 is 15 amino acids long. The V gene's germline CDR1 is MRHNA and CDR2 SNTAGT. V lost 6 bases to trimming and J lost 4 bases; unmatched junction nucleotides: 3. CDR3 loop: CASSATSGGYNEQFF. The CDR3 DNA follows: TGTGCCAGCAGCGCGACTAGCGGGGGGTACAATGAGCAGTTCTTC.

The chain carries TRBV7-9 and TRBJ1-6; TRBD1 is a possible D gene (6 bases). V gave up 8 bases and J gave up 7 bases, with 18 bases separating them. CDR3 length: 15 amino acids. Germline assignment: CDR1 SEHNR and CDR2 FQNEAQ (reference sequence). This CDR3 reads CASQATEGGNSPLHF. CDR3 nucleotide sequence: TGTGCCAGCCAAGCGACGGAGGGGGGGAATTCACCCCTCCACTTT.

V and J are TRBV19 and TRBJ2-3, with 11 bases aligning to TRBD1. Per the germline V gene, CDR1 is LNHDA and CDR2 is SQIVND (reference sequence). CDR3 length: 18 residues. J lost 3 bases, V lost 2 bases, and 10 bases had no gene match. CDR3 sequence reads: CASSIPVGTGGQTDTQYF. Here the CDR3 DNA reads TGTGCCAGTAGTATACCAGTCGGGACAGGGGGTCAAACAGATACGCAGTATTTT. Supplemented by reference TRBV19 and TRBJ2-3, the full variable domain reads DGGITQSPKYLFRKEGQNVTLSCEQNLNHDAMYWYRQDPGQGLRLIYYSQIVNDFQKGDIAEGYSVSREKKESFPLTVTSAQKNPTAFYLCASSIPVGTGGQTDTQYFGPGTRLTVL.

The CDR3 sequence: CASSLAGGPMSDTQYF. The CDR3, as DNA: TGCGCCAGCAGCCTCGCGGGGGGGCCGATGTCAGATACGCAGTATTTT. The chain couples TRBV5-1 to TRBJ2-3; 9 bases agree with TRBD2. V shed 4 bases, J shed 4 bases, and the junction held 10 bases outside the gene matches. The CDR3 is made up of 16 amino acids. Germline lookup yields CDR1 SGHRS and CDR2 YFSETQ.

This clone was detected only a few times. The genes are TRBV10-3 and TRBJ1-6; D ambiguous. Germline V gene lookup returns CDR1 ENHRY and CDR2 SYGVKD. V dropped 4 bases and J dropped 0 bases, with 7 bases sitting between them. CDR3 length: 15 residues. The CDR3 region has the DNA TGTGCCATCAGTGGCGGACTCTCCTATAATTCACCCCTCCACTTT. Amino acid sequence: CAISGGLSYNSPLHF.

The CDR3 is CASSPRPTGSNSPLHF. DNA for the CDR3: TGTGCCAGCAGCCCACGACCGACAGGTTCAAATTCACCCCTCCACTTT. The genes are TRBV11-2 and TRBJ1-6, with D possibly matching TRBD1 (6 bases). In germline, CDR1 is SGHAT, CDR2 FQNNGV. V lost 5 bases, J lost 7 bases, and 18 bases lay in between. This CDR3 has 16 amino acids.

The chain is built from TRBV29-1 and TRBJ2-3, with a possible D match to TRBD2 (6 bases). The length of the CDR3 is 15 residues. V was cut by 4 bases and J by 0 bases, with 14 bases left in between. Germline values: CDR1 SQVTM, CDR2 ANQGSEA. CDR3 bases: TGCAGCGTTGGGGACTCTGGATCTAGCACAGATACGCAGTATTTT. Protein: CSVGDSGSSTDTQYF.

This clone is a singleton in its sample. The junction and the germline gene differ at one end; a read error may be behind it. The V gene is TRBV12-3 or TRBV12-4, the J gene TRBJ1-4, with 8 bases lining up with TRBD1. The CDR3 loop spans 12 amino acids. The CDR3 protein is CASSPQGQVRVF. In nucleotides, the CDR3 is TGTGCCAGCAGTCCCCAGGGACAGGTTCGGGTTTTT.

The chain links TRBV7-9 to TRBJ1-6; 7 nucleotides match TRBD1. Looked up from germline, CDR1 is SEHNR and CDR2 is FQNEAQ (reference sequence). Trimming took 5 bases from V and 8 from J; bases not matched to a gene: 6. The CDR3 covers 14 residues. This chain's CDR3 is CASSPTGSDSPLHF. CDR3 nucleotide sequence: TGTGCCAGCAGCCCGACAGGGAGCGATTCACCCCTCCACTTT.

In nucleotides, the CDR3 is TGTGCCAGCAGCGCGACTAGCGGGGGAGTGAGCAATGAGCAGTTCTTC. Its translation: CASSATSGGVSNEQFF. The chain is built from TRBV7-6 and TRBJ2-1; 12 bases are shared with TRBD2. Looked up from germline, CDR1 is SGHVS and CDR2 is FNYEAQ. The CDR3 totals 16 residues. Trimming removed 5 bases from V and 6 bases from J; junction bases left unmatched: 8.

There are a few counts of this clone. The J gene is TRBJ2-5, the V gene TRBV7-2; the match to TRBD1 covers 7 bases. This CDR3 spans 14 amino acids. CDR1 SGHTA and CDR2 FQGNSA come from the germline V gene. V shed 5 bases, J shed 1 base, and the junction held 4 bases outside the gene matches. The CDR3 sequence is CASSQRTGQETQYF. CDR3 bases: TGTGCCAGCAGCCAGCGGACAGGCCAAGAGACCCAGTACTTC.

This clone turned up a few times. J is TRBJ2-3 and V is TRBV19; possibly TRBD2 for D (5 bases). The germline gives CDR1 LNHDA, CDR2 SQIVND (reference sequence). The length of the CDR3 is 13 residues. V was trimmed by 6 bases and J by 4 bases, leaving 11 bases between them. The CDR3 nucleotides read TGTGCCAGTAGCCACAAGGGAGCAGATACGCAGTATTTT. This codes for CASSHKGADTQYF.

DNA of the CDR3: TGTGCCAGCAGCTTGGGGGGCAGCTCCTACGAGCAGTACTTC. This sequence encodes CASSLGGSSYEQYF. This chain joins TRBV5-5 and TRBJ2-7; a weak D match, TRBD1 (5 bases). Trimming removed 0 bases at V and 0 bases at J, with 7 bases between. The CDR3 runs 14 residues. Germline V lookup: CDR1 SGHKS, CDR2 YYEKEE (reference sequence). Full variable domain (remainder filled in from reference TRBV5-5 and TRBJ2-7): DAGVTQSPTHLIKTRGQQVTLRCSPISGHKSVSWYQQVLGQGPQFIFQYYEKEERGRGNFPDRFSARQFPNYSSELNVNALLLGDSALYLCASSLGGSSYEQYFGPGTRLTVT.

A few counts support this clone. V gene TRBV5-1 combines with J gene TRBJ2-3, with TRBD1 matching 9 bases. The germline V gene has CDR1 SGHRS and CDR2 YFSETQ. CDR3 length equals 17 residues. Germline trimming cut 4 bases from V and 4 bases from J; bases unmatched to any gene: 13. CDR3 DNA sequence: TGCGCCAGCAGCCCAAAAACAGGGGGCGTTGGCCCAGATACGCAGTATTTT. It encodes CASSPKTGGVGPDTQYF.

There are a few counts of this clone. This chain links TRBV6-6 with TRBJ2-7; D gene uncertain. Trimming shortened V by 6 bases and J by 3 bases, and 9 bases separated the two germline ends. The CDR3 loop spans 12 amino acids. Germline values: CDR1 MNHNY, CDR2 SVGAGI (reference sequence). The CDR3 protein is CASSNSIYEQYF. The CDR3 nucleotides read TGTGCCAGCAGCAACAGTATCTACGAGCAGTACTTC.